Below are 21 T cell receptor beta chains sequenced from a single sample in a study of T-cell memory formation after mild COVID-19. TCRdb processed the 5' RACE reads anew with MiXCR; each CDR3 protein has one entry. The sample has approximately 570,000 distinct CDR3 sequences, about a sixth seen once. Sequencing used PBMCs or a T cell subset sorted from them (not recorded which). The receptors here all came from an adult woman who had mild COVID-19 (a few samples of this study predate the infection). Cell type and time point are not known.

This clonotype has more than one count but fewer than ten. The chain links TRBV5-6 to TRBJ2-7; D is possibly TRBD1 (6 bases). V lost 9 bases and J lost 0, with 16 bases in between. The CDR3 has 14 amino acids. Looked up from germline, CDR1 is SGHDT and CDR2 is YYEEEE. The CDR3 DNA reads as TGTGCCACCCGGTCAAGGGGGAGCTCCTACGAGCAGTACTTC. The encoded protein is CATRSRGSSYEQYF.

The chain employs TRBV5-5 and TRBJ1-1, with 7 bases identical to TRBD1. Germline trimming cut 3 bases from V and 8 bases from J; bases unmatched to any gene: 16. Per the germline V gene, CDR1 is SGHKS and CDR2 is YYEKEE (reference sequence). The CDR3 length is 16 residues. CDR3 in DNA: TGTGCCAGCAGCTCTGCACCCAGGGGGGTCCTCGCCGAAGCTTTCTTT. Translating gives CASSSAPRGVLAEAFF.

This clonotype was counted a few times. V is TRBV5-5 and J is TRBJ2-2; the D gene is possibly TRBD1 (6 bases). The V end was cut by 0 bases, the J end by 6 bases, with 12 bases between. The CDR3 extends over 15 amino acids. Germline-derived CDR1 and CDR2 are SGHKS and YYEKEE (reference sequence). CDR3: CASSLGQVTAGELFF. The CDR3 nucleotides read TGTGCCAGCAGCTTGGGACAGGTGACGGCCGGGGAGCTGTTTTTT.

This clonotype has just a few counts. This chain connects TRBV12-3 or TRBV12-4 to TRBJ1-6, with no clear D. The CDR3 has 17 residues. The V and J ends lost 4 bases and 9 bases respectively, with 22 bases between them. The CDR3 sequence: CASSSNALGSDRSPLHF. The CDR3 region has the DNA TGTGCCAGCAGTTCGAACGCCCTGGGGTCTGATCGTTCACCCCTCCACTTT.

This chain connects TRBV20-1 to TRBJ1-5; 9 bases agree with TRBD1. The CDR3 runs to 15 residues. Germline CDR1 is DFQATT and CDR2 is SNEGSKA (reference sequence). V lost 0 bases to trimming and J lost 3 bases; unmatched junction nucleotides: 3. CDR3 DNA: TGCAGTGCTAGAGAGGGACAGGGCCTCAATCAGCCCCAGCATTTT. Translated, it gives CSAREGQGLNQPQHF.

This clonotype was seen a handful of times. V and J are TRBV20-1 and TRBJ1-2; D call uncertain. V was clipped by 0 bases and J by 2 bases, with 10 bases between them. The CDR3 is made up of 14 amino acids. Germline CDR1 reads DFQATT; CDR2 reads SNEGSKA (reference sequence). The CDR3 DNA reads TGCAGTGCTAGAGATTGGGGAGAAAACTATGGCTACACCTTC. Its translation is CSARDWGENYGYTF.

CDR3 DNA sequence: TGCAGTACTGACAGTCCTAAGGGGTATGGCTACACCTTC. This translates into CSTDSPKGYGYTF. The chain uses TRBV20-1 and TRBJ1-2; D might be TRBD1 (5 bases). CDR1 is DFQATT and CDR2 is SNEGSKA in the germline V gene (reference sequence). V lost 8 bases and J 5 bases, leaving 18 bases between the germline ends. The CDR3 loop spans 13 amino acids.

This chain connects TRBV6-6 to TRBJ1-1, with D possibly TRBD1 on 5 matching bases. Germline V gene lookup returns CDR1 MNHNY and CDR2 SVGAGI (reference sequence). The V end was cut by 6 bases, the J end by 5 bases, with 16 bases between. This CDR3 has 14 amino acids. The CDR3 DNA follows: TGTGCCAGCAGCGCCGGACATTCGAGGACTGAAGCTTTCTTT. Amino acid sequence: CASSAGHSRTEAFF.

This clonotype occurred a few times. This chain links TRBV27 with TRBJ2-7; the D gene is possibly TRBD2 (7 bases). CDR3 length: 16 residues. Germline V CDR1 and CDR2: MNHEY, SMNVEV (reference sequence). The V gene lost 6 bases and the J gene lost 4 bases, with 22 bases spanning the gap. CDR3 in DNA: TGTGCCAGCAGCCCAGGGGCCGGCGGGAGCCATTACGAGCAGTACTTC. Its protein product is CASSPGAGGSHYEQYF.

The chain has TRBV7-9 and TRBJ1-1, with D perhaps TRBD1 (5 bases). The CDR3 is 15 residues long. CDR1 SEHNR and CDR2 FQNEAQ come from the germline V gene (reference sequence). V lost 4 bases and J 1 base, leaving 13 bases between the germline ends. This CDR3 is CASSSRGGGNTEAFF. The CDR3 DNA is TGTGCCAGCAGCTCCCGGGGGGGAGGGAACACTGAAGCTTTCTTT.

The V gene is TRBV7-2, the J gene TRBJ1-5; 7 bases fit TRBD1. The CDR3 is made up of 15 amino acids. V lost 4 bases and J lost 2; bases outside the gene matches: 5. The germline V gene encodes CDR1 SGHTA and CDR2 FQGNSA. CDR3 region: CASSWTGQGNQPQHF. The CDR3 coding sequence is TGTGCCAGCAGCTGGACAGGCCAGGGCAATCAGCCCCAGCATTTT.

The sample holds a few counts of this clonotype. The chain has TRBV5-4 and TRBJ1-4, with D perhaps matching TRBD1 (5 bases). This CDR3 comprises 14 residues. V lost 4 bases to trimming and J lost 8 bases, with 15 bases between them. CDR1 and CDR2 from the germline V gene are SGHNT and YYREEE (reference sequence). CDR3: CASSDAMTAEKLFF. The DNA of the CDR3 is TGTGCCAGCAGCGACGCCATGACAGCAGAAAAACTGTTTTTT.

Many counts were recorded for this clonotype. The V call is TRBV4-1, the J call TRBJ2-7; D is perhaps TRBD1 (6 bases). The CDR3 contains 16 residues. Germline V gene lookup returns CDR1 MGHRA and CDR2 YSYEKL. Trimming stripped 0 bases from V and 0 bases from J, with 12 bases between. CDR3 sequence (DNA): TGCGCCAGCAGCCAAGACGACAGGAGTGGCTCCTACGAGCAGTACTTC. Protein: CASSQDDRSGSYEQYF.

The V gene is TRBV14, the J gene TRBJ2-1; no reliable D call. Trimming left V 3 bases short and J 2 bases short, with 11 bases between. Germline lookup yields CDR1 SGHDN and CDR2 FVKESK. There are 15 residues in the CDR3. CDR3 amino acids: CASSHRTGPYNEQFF. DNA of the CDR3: TGTGCCAGCAGCCACAGAACCGGACCCTACAATGAGCAGTTCTTC.

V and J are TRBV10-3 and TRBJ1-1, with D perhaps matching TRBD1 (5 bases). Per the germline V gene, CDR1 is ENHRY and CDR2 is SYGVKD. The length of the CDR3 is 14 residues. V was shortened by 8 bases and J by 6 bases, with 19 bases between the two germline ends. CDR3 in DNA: TGTGCCATCGGGGAAGCAGGGTTATACGCTGAAGCTTTCTTT. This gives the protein CAIGEAGLYAEAFF.

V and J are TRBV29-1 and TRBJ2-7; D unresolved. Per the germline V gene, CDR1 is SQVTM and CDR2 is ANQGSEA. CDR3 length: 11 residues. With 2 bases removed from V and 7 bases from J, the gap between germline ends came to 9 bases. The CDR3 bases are TGCAGCGTTGAATCTCTGAGTGAGCAGTACTTC. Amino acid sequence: CSVESLSEQYF.

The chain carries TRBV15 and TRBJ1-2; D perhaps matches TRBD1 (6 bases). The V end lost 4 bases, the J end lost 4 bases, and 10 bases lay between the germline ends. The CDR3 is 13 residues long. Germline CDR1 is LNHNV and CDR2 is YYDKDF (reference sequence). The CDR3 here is CATSKGGLYGYTF. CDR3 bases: TGTGCCACCAGCAAGGGGGGCCTCTATGGCTACACCTTC.

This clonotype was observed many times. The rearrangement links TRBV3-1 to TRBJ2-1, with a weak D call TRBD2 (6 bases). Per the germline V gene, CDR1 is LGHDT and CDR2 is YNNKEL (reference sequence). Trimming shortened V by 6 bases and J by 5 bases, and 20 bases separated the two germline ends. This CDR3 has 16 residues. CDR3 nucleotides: TGTGCCAGCAGGAGAACTAGCATCTTGGGGGACAATGAGCAGTTCTTC. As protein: CASRRTSILGDNEQFF.

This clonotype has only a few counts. CDR3 nucleotides: TGTGCCAGCCGGACAGGGCACACAGATACGCAGTATTTT. It is translated as CASRTGHTDTQYF. V gene TRBV25-1 combines with J gene TRBJ2-3, with 8 bases aligning to TRBD1. Trimming removed 8 bases from V and 2 bases from J; junction bases left unmatched: 3. In germline, CDR1 is MGHDK, CDR2 SYGVNS. The CDR3 has 13 amino acids. The full variable domain, its missing parts supplied by reference TRBV25-1 and TRBJ2-3, is EADIYQTPRYLVIGTGKKITLECSQTMGHDKMYWYQQDPGMELHLIHYSYGVNSTEKGDLSSESTVSRIRTEHFPLTLESARPSHTSQYLCASRTGHTDTQYFGPGTRLTVL.

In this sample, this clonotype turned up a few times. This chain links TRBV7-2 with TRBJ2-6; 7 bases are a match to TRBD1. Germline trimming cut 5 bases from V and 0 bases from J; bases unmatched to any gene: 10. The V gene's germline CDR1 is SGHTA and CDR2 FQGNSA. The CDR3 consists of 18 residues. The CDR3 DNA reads TGTGCCAGCAGCCCCTACAGGGGTGTTCTCTCTGGGGCCAACGTCCTGACTTTC. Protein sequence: CASSPYRGVLSGANVLTF.

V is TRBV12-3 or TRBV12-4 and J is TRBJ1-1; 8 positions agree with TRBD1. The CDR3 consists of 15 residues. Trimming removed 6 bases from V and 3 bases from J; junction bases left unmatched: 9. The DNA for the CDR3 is TGTGCCAGCAGGTATCGGACAGGGAGTCACACTGAAGCTTTCTTT. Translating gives CASRYRTGSHTEAFF.